Given below is one T cell receptor beta chain in context. The antigen is not known. These data originate in a study of response to subunit inactivated influenza vaccine. V lost 4 bases to trimming and J lost 0 bases; unmatched junction nucleotides: 5. In germline, CDR1 is SGHTA, CDR2 FQGNSA. The CDR3 extends over 15 amino acids. Study conclusions and caveats: With each seasonal influenza vaccination, the authors suggested, few new T cells are recruited.

TCRdb used MiXCR to reprocess the RT-PCR reads, holding one entry per CDR3 protein. The sample lists 540,000 or so distinct CDR3 sequences, roughly 13% occurring once. The receptor comes from a man aged 50 to 59 who received an inactivated influenza vaccine. The material was PBMCs from blood, obtained more than 35 days after vaccination. V and J are TRBV7-2 and TRBJ2-7; 8 bases map to TRBD1. DNA for the CDR3: TGTGCCAGCAGCTCTGGACAGGGCAACTCCTACGAGCAGTACTTC. Encoded protein: CASSSGQGNSYEQYF.